These T cell receptor beta chains were read from a single sample in a study of PD-L1 blockade in urothelial cancer. Assay: immunoSEQ multiplex PCR; the TCRdb copy retains only in-frame clones and omits some. The sample includes roughly 39,000 clones, approximately 93% of them seen just once. The source was PBMCs, collected around atezolizumab (anti-PD-L1) treatment. The receptors come from a woman between 55 and 75 years old with urothelial cancer. Each CDR3 is given without its conserved first and last residue. D genes are given only for firm matches. Clone size is given for some rows only: seen once, a few or many times, or a class if the clone is expanded.

d_call	v_call	clone_size	j_call	cdr3_aa
-	TRBV7-9	-	TRBJ2-5	ASSLGVRAETQY
-	TRBV5-6	-	TRBJ2-1	ASSSLADYSYNEQF
TRBD1	TRBV29-1	-	TRBJ2-7	SVEGQGATAPAQY
-	TRBV19	-	TRBJ2-2	ASSITRQNTGELF
-	TRBV7-7	-	TRBJ2-2	ASSLSSKESGELF
TRBD1	TRBV4-2	-	TRBJ2-7	ASSNYGDRGSYEQY
TRBD1	TRBV29-1	-	TRBJ2-3	SVVQGAGDTQY
TRBD2	TRBV9	-	TRBJ2-1	ASSLTSGRPPGWDEQF
-	TRBV2	-	TRBJ2-1	ASSVRVNEQF
-	TRBV7-9	-	TRBJ2-1	ASNTGNYNEQF
TRBD1	TRBV2	-	TRBJ1-2	ASSPRMTGTGYGYT
TRBD2	TRBV25-1	-	TRBJ2-1	ASSWGGRSRWF
TRBD2	TRBV28	-	TRBJ2-1	ASSGTSGTSSYNEQF
TRBD2	TRBV19	-	TRBJ2-7	ASSRGLAGPYEQY
-	TRBV19	-	TRBJ2-3	ASSALSTDTQY
-	TRBV28	-	TRBJ1-4	ASSPWRDPDEKLF
-	TRBV7-3	-	TRBJ2-2	ASSLQPAKTSTGELF
-	TRBV5-1	-	TRBJ1-2	ASSLATVRDYGYT
-	TRBV30	-	TRBJ1-2	AWGRDPYGYT
-	TRBV29-1	-	TRBJ1-5	SAGGYNQPQH
TRBD2	TRBV5-1	-	TRBJ2-1	ASSPRLAEEQF
TRBD2	TRBV10-3	-	TRBJ2-1	AITKAGGPFNEQF
TRBD2	TRBV19	-	TRBJ2-1	ASSSTSVSINEQF
-	TRBV4-3	-	TRBJ2-6	ASSLDSGGANVLT
TRBD1	TRBV29-1	-	TRBJ1-2	SVDRGPNGYT
-	TRBV7-2	-	TRBJ1-5	ASAPGIGNQPQH
-	TRBV4-1	few	TRBJ2-3	ASSRLPVGADTQY
TRBD1	TRBV5-1	-	TRBJ1-1	ASSLAGTGGGTEAF
-	TRBV19	-	TRBJ2-5	ASSTQREETQY
-	TRBV11-2	-	TRBJ2-1	ASSLALPNEQF
-	TRBV11-3	-	TRBJ2-4	ASSLVRGDIQY
-	TRBV25-1	-	TRBJ2-2	ASRGPTGTGELF
TRBD2	TRBV5-6	-	TRBJ2-1	ASSYWTSGRRYNEQF
-	TRBV12-5	-	TRBJ2-5	ASGLALQGTQY
-	TRBV27	once	TRBJ2-7	ASSLDGGLVYEQY
-	TRBV28	-	TRBJ2-1	ASSYRGAYNEQF
TRBD1	TRBV27	-	TRBJ2-1	ASSPYIETGVEQF
TRBD1	TRBV12-5	-	TRBJ2-3	ASGLASQGWTDTQY
TRBD1	TRBV6-1	-	TRBJ1-5	ASTQGAYSNQPQH
-	TRBV21-1	-	TRBJ2-2	ASSRGLAGGLAGELF
-	TRBV20-1	-	TRBJ2-7	SATISYEQY
TRBD2	TRBV13	-	TRBJ2-1	ASSLGLGTRTNEQF
-	TRBV7-9	-	TRBJ2-4	ASSENIQY
TRBD1	TRBV9	-	TRBJ1-4	ASSPGQGLLEKLF
TRBD2	TRBV19	-	TRBJ2-3	ASSTPGQRTSGRASDTQY
TRBD1	TRBV28	-	TRBJ1-2	ASSLGGTATDIYGYT
-	TRBV2	few	TRBJ1-1	ASGKTRNTEAF
TRBD2	TRBV28	-	TRBJ2-5	ASSPGGRAAETQY
-	TRBV6-5	-	TRBJ1-2	ASSYTPPGLDGYT
-	TRBV15	-	TRBJ2-7	ATSRDGTSGEQY
TRBD2	TRBV5-1	-	TRBJ2-1	ASSASGYNEQF
-	TRBV5-5	-	TRBJ2-1	ASSLATVPLVYNEQF
-	TRBV6-1	-	TRBJ1-5	ASTTLNQPQH
TRBD2	TRBV6-5	-	TRBJ2-5	ASRPLAGGKETQY
TRBD1	TRBV27	-	TRBJ2-3	ASRYRGLTDTQY
-	TRBV15	-	TRBJ2-3	ATSRDRQFTDTQY
-	TRBV7-9	-	TRBJ2-7	ASSFWGRDEQY
TRBD1	TRBV28	-	TRBJ2-6	ASSFVGSYRGTNVLT
-	TRBV4-1	once	TRBJ1-5	ASSQASVINQPQH